This TCR beta chain comes out of a study of blood T cell repertoires in COVID-19 (dated by TCRdb to 2018 to 2021). For the study in its entirety: Collaborator samples came from the United States, Italy and Spain and covered acute and convalescent phases of COVID-19. The material from the prospective study consisted of cDNA or gDNA derived from T cells, B-cell-depleted T cells, or PBMCs. Subjects who had been exposed to COVID-19, were actively infected with it, or had recovered from it provided the deeply sampled blood TCRbeta repertoires that made up the dataset. A freely available public database, intended as a resource for researchers studying the immune response to SARS-CoV-2, is where the repertoires were released. Samples were obtained from the ongoing ImmuneRACE study (first 160 participants) and from roughly 1,300 subjects provided by 6 global collaborators. A de-identified subject ID, COVID-19 status, age in years and sex were almost always included in the sample metadata. HLA class I and class II types, where available, came from metadata supplied by the sample provider rather than from assay-based typing.

The cysteine opens and the phenylalanine closes a CDR3 of 17 amino acids. The only DNA kept is the CDR3, 51 bases in frame from the first base. V is pared back by 1 base and J by 3 bases, with 17 bases lying between the germline termini. CDR1 and CDR2 were assigned from the germline V gene as SGHRS and YFSETQ. The paper's findings and limits, for the study overall: The amount of clinical and demographic metadata varied by source and participant and was provided uncurated.

As to this clone: What this receptor recognizes is not known. No much larger clone is present one base from it, and per-base qualities are unavailable.

TCRbeta CDR3 regions were amplified from genomic DNA using the immunoSEQ Assay, a bias-controlled multiplex PCR. From the authors' description of their analysis: The number of nucleated cells in each sample was estimated by amplification of reference gene primers within the assay. Sequence reads were collapsed and filtered to measure the absolute abundance of every unique TCRbeta CDR3 rearrangement. For each sample, productive Simpson clonality was calculated as the square root of Simpson's diversity index across productive rearrangements. The clones in this table, taken by TCRdb from immuneACCESS, are in-frame only. Not every clone is retained; where verified, under half of the shortfall comes from an unresolved V gene, and the cause of the rest is unknown. The V and J calls and clone size were taken over from that table, and D and trimming were inferred from the DNA. Recorded for this sample are around 200,000 clones; 86% of them occurred a single time. About 4% of the sample is held by the ten biggest clonotypes.

Participants in the prospective study were enrolled through a virtual design, were aged roughly 18 to 90 years, and lived in roughly 24 United States geographic areas. To assign participants to cohorts, the prospective study relied on clinical history that participants themselves reported in a screening survey and a study questionnaire. In the prospective study, mobile phlebotomists collected whole blood, serum and a nasopharyngeal or oropharyngeal swab from each participant. Participants in the prospective study had the option to provide additional blood draws and questionnaires over an approximately 2-month period. Blood samples from the prospective study were shipped frozen or at room temperature prior to DNA extraction.

The sequence joins TRBV5-1 to TRBJ1-5; a tentative D match to TRBD1 spans 5 bases. Source material: PBMCs or T cells enriched from blood (not recorded which). The sequence was obtained from a woman in her thirties or forties with acute COVID-19. For the CDR3, the sequence is CASSLIIPGSNNQPQHF. The nucleotide sequence is TGCGCCAGCAGCTTGATTATTCCAGGGTCGAACAATCAGCCCCAGCATTTT.